These 18 T cell receptor beta chains were sequenced from one sample in a study of T-cell memory formation after mild COVID-19. MiXCR, run by TCRdb on the 5' RACE reads, gives a single entry per CDR3 protein. The table lists 130,000 to 150,000 distinct CDR3 sequences, over 15% of them singletons, with about 2.3% in the top ten. The sequencing input was PBMCs or a T cell subset sorted from them (not recorded which). These receptors originate from an adult woman who had mild COVID-19 (a few samples of this study predate the infection). Cell type and time point are not known.

This chain joins TRBV9 and TRBJ1-1; possibly TRBD1 for D (6 bases). The CDR3 runs 15 residues. The germline V gene has CDR1 SGDLS and CDR2 YYNGEE. V shed 3 bases and J shed 1 base, with 13 bases lying between them. The CDR3 DNA follows: TGTGCCAGCAGCGCAAGGGGGTTTACGAACACTGAAGCTTTCTTT. Protein product: CASSARGFTNTEAFF.

The rearrangement uses TRBV12-3 or TRBV12-4 and TRBJ1-2; possible D gene TRBD1, 5 bases. This CDR3 comprises 13 residues. V lost 7 bases and J 2 bases, leaving 11 bases between the germline ends. The CDR3 loop reads CASTLGVNYGYTF. In nucleotides, the CDR3 is TGTGCCAGCACCCTGGGGGTGAACTATGGCTACACCTTC.

The chain uses TRBV4-1 and TRBJ2-5, with 9 bases matching TRBD2. From germline, CDR1 is MGHRA and CDR2 YSYEKL. V lost 4 bases and J lost 7; bases outside the gene matches: 10. This CDR3 has 15 amino acids. In nucleotides, the CDR3 is TGCGCCAGCAGCCGAATAGCGGGGGACCTAGGGACCCAGTACTTC. It yields the protein CASSRIAGDLGTQYF.

Only a few counts were recorded for this clonotype. The rearrangement joins TRBV6-5 to TRBJ2-1, with D maybe TRBD2 (7 bases). The CDR3 sequence is 14 residues long. Germline-derived CDR1 and CDR2 are MNHEY and SVGAGI. V was pared by 5 bases and J by 5 bases, with 13 bases between. CDR3 loop: CASSPLGGHNEQFF. The DNA of the CDR3 is TGTGCCAGCAGTCCCCTGGGGGGGCACAATGAGCAGTTCTTC.

The chain carries TRBV7-9 and TRBJ2-7; D not resolved. The CDR3 extends over 13 amino acids. Per the germline V gene, CDR1 is SEHNR and CDR2 is FQNEAQ (reference sequence). V was trimmed by 5 bases and J by 5 bases, leaving 13 bases between them. The CDR3 spells CASSNVKVHEQYF. CDR3 DNA sequence: TGTGCCAGCAGCAACGTAAAGGTCCACGAGCAGTACTTC.

This chain joins TRBV7-2 and TRBJ2-7, with 7 bases matching TRBD1. The ends lost 4 bases at V and 2 bases at J; junction bases unmatched: 8. Per germline, CDR1 SGHTA and CDR2 FQGNSA. This CDR3 spans 15 amino acids. CDR3 protein: CASSSYPDRAYEQYF. The CDR3, as DNA: TGTGCCAGCAGCTCCTACCCAGACAGGGCCTACGAGCAGTACTTC.

This clonotype was counted between two and nine times. This chain joins TRBV29-1 and TRBJ1-2; 9 nucleotides align to TRBD1. V lost 7 bases and J lost 5; bases outside the gene matches: 8. In germline, CDR1 is SQVTM, CDR2 ANQGSEA. The CDR3 is 13 residues long. The CDR3 region is CSARTGVGYGYTF. The CDR3 nucleotides read TGCAGCGCTAGGACAGGGGTTGGGTATGGCTACACCTTC.

The J gene is TRBJ1-1, the V gene TRBV4-3; possibly TRBD1 for D (6 bases). Germline CDR1 LGHNA, CDR2 YSLEER. Trimming took 3 bases from V and 5 from J, leaving 19 bases between them. There are 16 residues in the CDR3. CDR3 amino acids: CASSQVVGGLGTEAFF. For the CDR3, the DNA is TGCGCCAGCAGCCAGGTGGTAGGGGGGCTGGGTACTGAAGCTTTCTTT.

The gene calls are TRBV9 and TRBJ2-5, with 11 bases that match TRBD2. Germline lookup yields CDR1 SGDLS and CDR2 YYNGEE. The CDR3 length is 19 residues. J gave up 4 bases and V 1 base, and 15 bases lay outside the gene matches. CDR3 in DNA: TGTGCCAGCAGCGTAACTACTGCTGGGACTAGCGGCATAGCAGAGACCCAGTACTTC. Translation: CASSVTTAGTSGIAETQYF.

The chain uses TRBV7-6 and TRBJ2-3; 9 nucleotides line up with TRBD2. V was clipped by 5 bases and J by 3 bases; unmatched bases: 3. The CDR3 extends over 14 amino acids. Germline CDR1 SGHVS, CDR2 FNYEAQ. This CDR3 reads CASSGGGATDTQYF. The CDR3 DNA is TGTGCCAGCAGCGGCGGGGGGGCTACAGATACGCAGTATTTT.

A few counts support this clonotype. V and J are TRBV29-1 and TRBJ1-1; possibly TRBD1 for D (5 bases). CDR3 size: 13 residues. The V gene lost 3 bases and the J gene lost 11 bases, with 19 bases spanning the gap. Germline CDR1 and CDR2: SQVTM and ANQGSEA. The CDR3 is CSVEANSGVGAFF. CDR3 nucleotides: TGCAGCGTTGAGGCCAACTCGGGGGTGGGGGCTTTCTTT.

V is TRBV7-2 and J is TRBJ2-1, with D tentatively TRBD2 (6 bases). This CDR3 has 13 residues. The V and J ends lost 5 bases and 5 bases respectively, with 10 bases between them. Per germline, CDR1 SGHTA and CDR2 FQGNSA. CDR3 nucleotides: TGTGCCAGCAGCAGGAGACTAGACAATGAGCAGTTCTTC. The encoded protein is CASSRRLDNEQFF.

This clonotype was seen repeatedly, ten times or more. The chain combines TRBV20-1 with TRBJ2-7; maybe TRBD1 (6 bases). Trimming removed 2 bases at V and 2 bases at J, with 13 bases between. This CDR3 comprises 14 residues. The germline V gene has CDR1 DFQATT and CDR2 SNEGSKA (reference sequence). In DNA, the CDR3 is TGCAGTGCTAGACAGTCAGGGGCTACCTACGAGCAGTACTTC. Translated: CSARQSGATYEQYF.

CDR3 coding DNA: TGTGCCAGCAGCCACAGTAGCGGGAGAGGCGATACGCAGTATTTT. Residues: CASSHSSGRGDTQYF. The chain recombines TRBV14 with TRBJ2-3, with 9 bases identical to TRBD2. The CDR3 runs to 15 residues. The J segment lost 6 bases and the V segment lost 3 bases, leaving 7 bases of the junction unmatched. Germline values: CDR1 SGHDN, CDR2 FVKESK.

V is TRBV20-1 and J is TRBJ2-3; 10 bases are shared with TRBD2. The trim removed 0 bases at V and 5 bases at J, leaving 5 bases unmatched. The length of the CDR3 is 15 residues. Germline CDR1 and CDR2: DFQATT and SNEGSKA (reference sequence). For the CDR3, the DNA is TGCAGTGCTAGAGATTTAGCGGGGGGATTAGATACGCAGTATTTT. This codes for CSARDLAGGLDTQYF.

The chain links TRBV7-7 to TRBJ2-2; no clear D gene. In germline, CDR1 is SSHAT, CDR2 FNYEAQ (reference sequence). Trimming removed 1 base at V and 0 bases at J, with 9 bases between. The CDR3 loop spans 16 amino acids. DNA for the CDR3: TGTGCCAGCAGCTTAGAGCCCGAATCGAACACCGGGGAGCTGTTTTTT. As protein: CASSLEPESNTGELFF.

This clonotype was detected a few times. The chain carries TRBV12-3 or TRBV12-4 and TRBJ2-3, with TRBD2 matching over 8 bases. CDR3 length: 15 amino acids. Unmatched junction bases numbered 7, after V lost 5 bases and J lost 3 bases. The DNA of the CDR3 is TGTGCCAGCAGTCCGGGGGGCGGGGGGACAGATACGCAGTATTTT. Its translation is CASSPGGGGTDTQYF.

The chain combines TRBV10-3 with TRBJ2-5, with a weak D call TRBD1 (6 bases). Trimming cost V 0 bases and J 7 bases, with 15 bases left between them. The CDR3 runs 15 residues. The germline CDR1 and CDR2 sequences are ENHRY and SYGVKD. CDR3 in amino acids: CAISESSPGEGTQYF. CDR3 nucleotides: TGTGCCATCAGTGAGTCATCCCCAGGGGAAGGGACCCAGTACTTC.